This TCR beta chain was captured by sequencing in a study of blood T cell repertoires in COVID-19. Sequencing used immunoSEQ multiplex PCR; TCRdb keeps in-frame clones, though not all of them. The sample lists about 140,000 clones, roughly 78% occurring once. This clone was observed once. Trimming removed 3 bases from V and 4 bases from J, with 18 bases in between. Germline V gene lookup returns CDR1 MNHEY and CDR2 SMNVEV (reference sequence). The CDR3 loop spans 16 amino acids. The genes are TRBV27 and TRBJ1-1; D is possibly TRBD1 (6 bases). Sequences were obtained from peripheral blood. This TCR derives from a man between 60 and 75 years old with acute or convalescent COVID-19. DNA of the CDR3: TGTGCCAGCAGTTTGGCCCCACGGGGGGCCAGCACTGAAGCTTTCTTT. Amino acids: CASSLAPRGASTEAFF.